These 5 T cell receptor beta chains came from one sample sequenced in a study of post-analysis software for immune sequencing data. TCR beta libraries were prepared from cDNA with unique molecular identifiers. TCRdb analysed the PCR reads with MiXCR anew, one entry per CDR3 protein. This table holds about 820,000 distinct CDR3 sequences, around 53% found once. Their target antigens are unknown. Study findings and constraints: Elevated frequency relative to controls characterized roughly five TRBV segments in patients, TRBV5-6, TRBV5-1 and TRBV20-1 among them.

The specimen was blood. Receptors were obtained from a girl aged 10 to 17 with multiple sclerosis.

Only one count was recorded for this clonotype. J is TRBJ2-5 and V is TRBV7-9; unclear D gene. Trimming removed 5 bases at V and 11 bases at J, with 12 bases between. CDR1 is SEHNR, CDR2 FQNEAQ, per germline (reference sequence). The CDR3 length is 11 residues. Written as DNA, the CDR3 is TGTGCCAGCAGCGCCCAAGGCCAGCAGTACTTC. Translation gives CASSAQGQQYF. Together with reference TRBV7-9 and TRBJ2-5, the CDR3 gives the full variable domain: DTGVSQNPRHKITKRGQNVTFRCDPISEHNRLYWYRQTLGQGPEFLTYFQNEAQLEKSRLLSDRFSAERPKGSFSTLEIQRTEQGDSAMYLCASSAQGQQYFGPGTRLLVL.

The chain employs TRBV7-2 and TRBJ2-5, with 7 bases identical to TRBD1. The CDR3 has 14 residues. The trim removed 8 bases at V and 5 bases at J, leaving 11 bases unmatched. Germline CDR1 is SGHTA and CDR2 is FQGNSA. In DNA form, the CDR3 reads TGTGCCAGCGGGACAGCAACCCCTCGGGAGACCCAGTACTTC. Its translation is CASGTATPRETQYF.

The V call is TRBV18, the J call TRBJ2-5; D is perhaps TRBD1 (6 bases). Trimming stripped 3 bases from V and 1 base from J, with 12 bases between. The CDR3 totals 15 residues. Germline CDR1 reads KGHSH; CDR2 reads LQKENI. This CDR3 is CASSPPRDTQETQYF. In DNA, the CDR3 is TGTGCCAGCTCACCTCCCCGGGACACCCAAGAGACCCAGTACTTC.

This clonotype was observed a handful of times. The chain couples TRBV5-1 to TRBJ2-2; 9 bases fit TRBD2. After removal of 4 bases from V and 5 bases from J, the junction contained 6 bases not matched to a gene. Germline V CDR1 and CDR2: SGHRS, YFSETQ. The CDR3 extends over 15 amino acids. The CDR3 loop is CASSQGLAVTGELFF. The CDR3 DNA follows: TGCGCCAGCAGCCAGGGACTAGCAGTGACCGGGGAGCTGTTTTTT.

The chain recombines TRBV5-6 with TRBJ1-2; D might be TRBD1 (6 bases). Per the germline V gene, CDR1 is SGHDT and CDR2 is YYEEEE. V dropped 0 bases and J dropped 4 bases, with 13 bases sitting between them. The CDR3 sequence is 15 residues long. This CDR3 reads CASSLGIQGSYGYTF. The CDR3 bases are TGTGCCAGCAGCTTGGGGATTCAGGGGAGCTATGGCTACACCTTC.